Below are 20 T cell receptor beta chains sequenced from a single sample in a study of cytomegalovirus exposure and HLA in healthy donors. In the PCR, 60 Vbeta and 13 Jbeta primers were used. TCRdb's table, derived via immunoSEQ multiplex PCR, lists solely in-frame clones and lacks some. The sample gives 110,000 to 150,000 clones, 70% to 85% of which show up once; about 3.9% is in the top ten. Sample: PBMCs. Source of these receptors: a man aged 40-55 years in good health and CMV-seropositive.

The chain combines TRBV10-3 with TRBJ2-5; tentatively, D is TRBD2 (6 bases). The germline CDR1 and CDR2 sequences are ENHRY and SYGVKD. V was trimmed by 9 bases and J by 2 bases, leaving 13 bases between them. The CDR3 sequence is 13 residues long. This CDR3 is CAISGEDQETQYF. CDR3 nucleotides: TGTGCCATTTCGGGGGAGGATCAAGAGACCCAGTACTTC.

As concerns this clone: The sample has other DNA sequences that encode this CDR3 too. The CDR3 region is CASTGQGYEQYF. The CDR3 DNA reads TGTGCCAGCACTGGGCAGGGCTACGAGCAGTACTTC. The chain is built from TRBV2 and TRBJ2-7; TRBD1 might be the D (5 bases). The germline V gene encodes CDR1 SNHLY and CDR2 FYNNEI. Trimming shortened V by 7 bases and J by 3 bases, and 10 bases separated the two germline ends. This CDR3 spans 12 amino acids.

The rearrangement uses TRBV30 and TRBJ1-5; 7 bases map to TRBD1. Germline loops: CDR1 GTSNPN, CDR2 SVGIG (reference sequence). The junction had 6 bases not matched to a gene; V was cut back by 2 bases and J by 2 bases. The length of the CDR3 is 15 residues. CDR3 in amino acids: CAWSSKGAGNQPQHF. CDR3 nucleotide sequence: TGTGCCTGGAGTTCTAAGGGGGCTGGCAATCAGCCCCAGCATTTT.

V is TRBV9 and J is TRBJ2-7; no reliable D call. The germline V and J ends were trimmed by 0 bases and 1 base, with 11 bases remaining between them. CDR1 is SGDLS and CDR2 is YYNGEE in the germline V gene. The CDR3 spans 15 residues. Written as DNA, the CDR3 is TGTGCCAGCAGCGTAGAGCCTAGTCCTTCCTACGAGCAGTACTTC. Amino acids: CASSVEPSPSYEQYF.

This chain connects TRBV5-1 to TRBJ1-2; TRBD1 matches 9 bases. The CDR3 has 15 residues. The germline V gene has CDR1 SGHRS and CDR2 YFSETQ. V was clipped by 2 bases and J by 4 bases; unmatched bases: 6. DNA for the CDR3: TGCGCCAGCAGCTTACGGGACAGGGATCCCTATGGCTACACCTTC. Amino acids: CASSLRDRDPYGYTF.

J is TRBJ1-1 and V is TRBV4-1; TRBD1 might be the D (5 bases). Per germline, CDR1 MGHRA and CDR2 YSYEKL. V was cut by 3 bases and J by 1 base, with 9 bases left in between. The length of the CDR3 is 14 residues. CDR3 coding DNA: TGCGCCAGCAGCCATTATAGGGGGAACACTGAAGCTTTCTTT. As protein: CASSHYRGNTEAFF.

This rearrangement joins TRBV7-9 to TRBJ2-7; tentative D call: TRBD2 (5 bases). Germline V gene data show CDR1 as SEHNR and CDR2 as FQNEAQ (reference sequence). Trimming removed 1 base from V and 4 bases from J, with 5 bases in between. The CDR3 has 12 residues. Written as DNA, the CDR3 is TGTGCCAGCAGCTTAGTAGCGTACGAGCAGTACTTC. Its translation is CASSLVAYEQYF.

There are a few counts of this clone. This chain joins TRBV18 and TRBJ2-5, with D maybe TRBD2 (6 bases). The CDR3 is 13 amino acids. In germline, CDR1 is KGHSH, CDR2 LQKENI. The V end was cut by 1 base, the J end by 3 bases, with 6 bases between. This CDR3 is CASSPLAEETQYF. The CDR3 nucleotides are TGTGCCAGCTCACCACTAGCGGAAGAGACCCAGTACTTC. Full variable domain (remainder filled in from reference TRBV18 and TRBJ2-5): NAGVMQNPRHLVRRRGQEARLRCSPMKGHSHVYWYRQLPEEGLKFMVYLQKENIIDESGMPKERFSAEFPKEGPSILRIQQVVRGDSAAYFCASSPLAEETQYFGPGTRLLVL.

V and J are TRBV4-2 and TRBJ2-1; the D gene is possibly TRBD2 (6 bases). Germline V gene lookup returns CDR1 LGHNA and CDR2 YNFKEQ. The CDR3 loop spans 18 amino acids. Trimming took off 0 bases at V and 0 bases at J, with 15 bases between the two ends. CDR3 residues: CASSQDGGTLSSYNEQFF. CDR3 nucleotides: TGTGCCAGCAGCCAAGATGGCGGGACTCTGAGCTCCTACAATGAGCAGTTCTTC.

This chain links TRBV19 with TRBJ2-6; 11 bases map to TRBD1. There are 17 residues in the CDR3. With V trimmed by 5 bases and J by 2 bases, 5 bases remained unmatched. Per the germline V gene, CDR1 is LNHDA and CDR2 is SQIVND (reference sequence). CDR3 in DNA: TGTGCCAGTAGTCCTGGACAGGGGGCTGCTGGGGCCAACGTCCTGACTTTC. Its translation: CASSPGQGAAGANVLTF.

The V and J genes are TRBV7-3 and TRBJ1-1; 8 nucleotides agree with TRBD1. V lost 2 bases to trimming and J lost 1 base; unmatched junction nucleotides: 6. CDR1 and CDR2 (germline): SGHTA, FQGTGA. The CDR3 spans 16 residues. In DNA, the CDR3 is TGTGCCAGCAGCTTAGGGTCGGGACAGGAGAACACTGAAGCTTTCTTT. Its translation is CASSLGSGQENTEAFF. Filled out from reference TRBV7-3 and TRBJ1-1, the complete variable domain reads GAGVSQTPSNKVTEKGKYVELRCDPISGHTALYWYRQSLGQGPEFLIYFQGTGAADDSGLPNDRFFAVRPEGSVSTLKIQRTERGDSAVYLCASSLGSGQENTEAFFGQGTRLTVV.

The chain couples TRBV10-3 to TRBJ1-5, with a tentative D call TRBD1 (5 bases). The CDR3 totals 15 residues. With 3 bases removed from V and 6 bases from J, the gap between germline ends came to 15 bases. The germline CDR1 and CDR2 sequences are ENHRY and SYGVKD. The CDR3 spells CAISETERGGQPQHF. The CDR3, as DNA: TGTGCCATCAGTGAAACGGAAAGGGGAGGTCAGCCCCAGCATTTT.

The chain employs TRBV19 and TRBJ2-1; D might be TRBD2 (5 bases). The CDR3 is made up of 17 amino acids. Germline V gene lookup returns CDR1 LNHDA and CDR2 SQIVND (reference sequence). V was clipped by 5 bases and J by 0 bases, with 17 bases between them. The DNA of the CDR3 is TGTGCCAGTAGTGTCGACCCGATGGGGAGCTCCTACAATGAGCAGTTCTTC. Translating gives CASSVDPMGSSYNEQFF.

This clone was counted only a few times. The V gene is TRBV7-9, the J gene TRBJ2-7; 7 bases agree with TRBD2. V gave up 5 bases and J gave up 0 bases; unmatched junction bases: 7. The CDR3 loop spans 15 amino acids. Per germline, CDR1 SEHNR and CDR2 FQNEAQ (reference sequence). CDR3 nucleotides: TGTGCCAGCAGCCCCCGGGGGGACGTCTCCTACGAGCAGTACTTC. Translated: CASSPRGDVSYEQYF. Complete variable domain (other parts from reference TRBV7-9 and TRBJ2-7): DTGVSQNPRHKITKRGQNVTFRCDPISEHNRLYWYRQTLGQGPEFLTYFQNEAQLEKSRLLSDRFSAERPKGSFSTLEIQRTEQGDSAMYLCASSPRGDVSYEQYFGPGTRLTVT.

This clone was counted a single time. This chain links TRBV11-2 with TRBJ2-7; D is perhaps TRBD1 (5 bases). CDR1 SGHAT and CDR2 FQNNGV come from the germline V gene. V was pared by 5 bases and J by 1 base, with 15 bases between. The CDR3 is 15 amino acids. CDR3 sequence: CASSPRDFRSYEQYF. DNA of the CDR3: TGTGCCAGCAGCCCCAGGGATTTCAGATCCTACGAGCAGTACTTC.

J is TRBJ2-1 and V is TRBV7-6, with TRBD2 matching 16 bases. The V segment lost 3 bases and the J segment 6 bases; nucleotides outside the gene matches: 14. The germline CDR1 and CDR2 sequences are SGHVS and FNYEAQ. This CDR3 has 20 residues. The CDR3 DNA reads TGTGCCAGCAGCTTCCCCTTGGGACTAGCGGGAGGGAGGGGGCGCAATGAGCAGTTCTTC. It specifies CASSFPLGLAGGRGRNEQFF. Variable domain in full (rest from reference TRBV7-6 and TRBJ2-1): GAGVSQSPRYKVTKRGQDVALRCDPISGHVSLYWYRQALGQGPEFLTYFNYEAQQDKSGLPNDRFSAERPEGSISTLTIQRTEQRDSAMYRCASSFPLGLAGGRGRNEQFFGPGTRLTVL.

The V call is TRBV5-5, the J call TRBJ1-1, with 8 positions matching TRBD1. This CDR3 is built from 14 residues. The germline V gene has CDR1 SGHKS and CDR2 YYEKEE (reference sequence). With V trimmed by 3 bases and J by 3 bases, 4 bases remained unmatched. DNA of the CDR3: TGTGCCAGCAGCTGGAGACAGGGGTACACTGAAGCTTTCTTT. Translation gives CASSWRQGYTEAFF.

The chain combines TRBV9 with TRBJ1-2; D may be TRBD1 (5 bases). The CDR3 covers 14 residues. Germline loops: CDR1 SGDLS, CDR2 YYNGEE. Trimming took 0 bases from V and 7 from J, leaving 13 bases between them. CDR3 DNA sequence: TGTGCCAGCAGCGTAGGGGGGGACGCTCGTGGCTACACCTTC. Translation: CASSVGGDARGYTF.

A single count supports this clone. The gene calls are TRBV9 and TRBJ2-1, with 8 bases that match TRBD2. Germline loops: CDR1 SGDLS, CDR2 YYNGEE. V lost 4 bases, J lost 9 bases, and 12 bases stayed unmatched. The CDR3 runs 15 residues. This chain's CDR3 is CASSPAPGGVGEQFF. The DNA for the CDR3 is TGTGCCAGCAGCCCCGCCCCCGGGGGGGTCGGTGAGCAGTTCTTC.

The V and J genes are TRBV19 and TRBJ1-1, with D possibly TRBD1 on 5 matching bases. Trimming cost V 5 bases and J 2 bases, with 9 bases left between them. This CDR3 spans 13 amino acids. CDR1 is LNHDA, CDR2 SQIVND, per germline (reference sequence). CDR3 amino acids: CASSEGLNTEAFF. The CDR3 DNA reads TGTGCCAGTAGTGAGGGACTAAACACTGAAGCTTTCTTT.